The source of this T cell receptor (beta chain) is a study of T-cell reconstitution after alpha-beta-depleted transplantation in children. Library preparation (for TCRbeta) was performed with unique molecular identifiers. TCRdb re-called the PCR reads through MiXCR, storing one row per CDR3 protein. Of hundreds of thousands of distinct CDR3 sequences in the sample, roughly 15% were seen once. Trimming removed 1 base from V and 2 bases from J, with 4 bases in between. The germline CDR1 and CDR2 sequences are LGHNA and YSLEER. The CDR3 extends over 13 amino acids. This clonotype showed up just a few times.

The J gene is TRBJ2-3, the V gene TRBV4-3; no definite D call. Here the sequenced sample was PBMCs from the stem cell graft donor, taken from the stem cell graft. The sequence was collected from a human donor who donated a stem cell graft to a child with acute myeloid leukemia. The CDR3 region is CASSQVATDTQYF. As DNA, the CDR3 is TGCGCCAGCAGCCAAGTCGCCACAGATACGCAGTATTTT.